This TCR beta chain came from a study of regulatory T cells in long-lasting Graves disease. Study-wide results and limits: Accuracy could have been hurt by small sample size.

The CDR3 consists of 19 residues. The germline V gene encodes CDR1 SGHRS and CDR2 YFSETQ. With 0 bases removed from V and 5 bases from J, the gap between germline ends came to 23 bases. Construction of the TCR beta libraries employed iRepertoire HTBI primers in conjunction with Arm-PCR of CDR3 regions. TCRdb processed the multiplex PCR reads anew with MiXCR; each CDR3 protein has one entry. Of 400,000 to 550,000 distinct CDR3 sequences in the sample, around 17% were seen once. This clonotype was observed a handful of times. Its antigen is unknown. Time point meaning: newly diagnosed GD, antithyroid drugs for less than 3 months. The TCR library was made from RNA extracted from PBMCs. Another study also made use of these data, one on T cells in Graves' hyperthyroidism and ophthalmopathy. From that second work: A patient was excluded if there was uncontrolled infection, other autoimmune disease, pregnancy or lactation. The study based diagnoses on clinical symptoms, serum thyroxine and TRAb, thyroid ultrasound and orbital computed tomography.

Sequences were derived from peripheral blood mononuclear cells (PBMCs), sampled at new diagnosis, from a patient treated with antithyroid drugs. The source of this sequence is a young woman with Graves disease. The chain couples TRBV5-1 to TRBJ1-4, with D perhaps matching TRBD1 (5 bases). CDR3 sequence (DNA): TGCGCCAGCAGCTTGGCCACGGGGGTCCGGCACACAAAAAATGAAAAACTGTTTTTT. It codes for CASSLATGVRHTKNEKLFF.